This T cell receptor (beta chain) was sequenced during a study of blood T cell repertoires in COVID-19. Study summary: Collection of acute and convalescent COVID-19 samples took place in the United States, Italy and Spain. PBMCs, B-cell-depleted T cells, or T cells were the source of the cDNA or gDNA that made up the material.

Authors' processing steps: Amplifying reference gene primers gave estimates of nucleated cell counts. Here immunoSEQ multiplex PCR was the method, and the copy in TCRdb shows in-frame clones only, minus some. The DNA gave D and trimming, while V, J and clone size come from that table. The table shows about 60,000 clones, with roughly 88% occurring only once. Germline V lookup: CDR1 SNHLY, CDR2 FYNNEI. V was cut by 5 bases and J by 7 bases, with 19 bases left in between. This CDR3 spans 15 amino acids. This clone was seen a handful of times. This rearrangement joins TRBV2 to TRBJ2-3, with a possible D match to TRBD2 (5 bases). The sample taken for sequencing was peripheral blood. The receptor comes from a woman older than 75 with active COVID-19. CDR3 nucleotides: TGTGCCAGCAGTATCGGACTCAATTCCGGGAATACGCAGTATTTT. Translation gives CASSIGLNSGNTQYF.